The 18 T cell receptor beta chains in this list originate from one sample, sequenced in a study of blood T cell repertoires in COVID-19. Generated by immunoSEQ multiplex PCR, the TCRdb table keeps only in-frame clones and is missing some. The sample shows over 30,000 clones, less than 95% of them seen only once. Sequencing input: peripheral blood. All receptors come from a man in his 70s with active or convalescent COVID-19.

This clone was found a few times. The chain employs TRBV19 and TRBJ1-1, with 7 nucleotides matching TRBD1. Germline V lookup: CDR1 LNHDA, CDR2 SQIVND (reference sequence). The junction had 8 bases not matched to a gene; V was cut back by 5 bases and J by 2 bases. The CDR3 sequence is 15 residues long. In DNA, the CDR3 is TGTGCCAGTAGTGGGGGGACAGTGGTTAACACTGAAGCTTTCTTT. Translating gives CASSGGTVVNTEAFF. Full variable domain (remainder filled in from reference TRBV19 and TRBJ1-1): DGGITQSPKYLFRKEGQNVTLSCEQNLNHDAMYWYRQDPGQGLRLIYYSQIVNDFQKGDIAEGYSVSREKKESFPLTVTSAQKNPTAFYLCASSGGTVVNTEAFFGQGTRLTVV.

This chain links TRBV15 with TRBJ2-2, with TRBD1 as a possible D gene (5 bases). Germline CDR1 and CDR2: LNHNV and YYDKDF (reference sequence). The germline V and J ends were trimmed by 5 bases and 5 bases, with 9 bases remaining between them. The length of the CDR3 is 13 residues. CDR3 nucleotide sequence: TGTGCCACCAGCTCAAGGGGAACCGGGGAGCTGTTTTTT. As protein: CATSSRGTGELFF.

This chain uses TRBV11-3 with TRBJ2-7, with D perhaps matching TRBD1 (6 bases). The germline V gene encodes CDR1 SGHNT and CDR2 YENEEA. The CDR3 has 15 amino acids. Trimming cost V 6 bases and J 0 bases, with 15 bases left between them. DNA of the CDR3: TGTGCCAGCAGTCTATCCGGACAGAGCTCCTACGAGCAGTACTTC. Translated, it gives CASSLSGQSSYEQYF.

This sequence joins TRBV7-3 and TRBJ1-1, with 7 bases fitting TRBD1. The CDR3 consists of 13 residues. Losses at the gene ends were 6 bases for V and 1 base for J; bases not matched to a gene: 2. Germline loops: CDR1 SGHTA, CDR2 FQGTGA. CDR3 DNA: TGTGCCAGCAGAAGGACAGGGAACACTGAAGCTTTCTTT. Translating gives CASRRTGNTEAFF.

As to this clone: The same CDR3 is also encoded by other DNA sequences in this sample. This chain connects TRBV5-1 to TRBJ1-5, with 9 bases matching TRBD1. J gave up 5 bases and V 0 bases, and 3 bases lay outside the gene matches. The germline V gene encodes CDR1 SGHRS and CDR2 YFSETQ. The CDR3 contains 15 residues. CDR3: CASSLGDRVDQPQHF. CDR3 nucleotide sequence: TGCGCCAGCAGCTTGGGGGACAGGGTTGATCAGCCCCAGCATTTT. Using reference TRBV5-1 and TRBJ1-5 for the parts outside the CDR3, the full variable domain is KAGVTQTPRYLIKTRGQQVTLSCSPISGHRSVSWYQQTPGQGLQFLFEYFSETQRNKGNFPGRFSGRQFSNSRSEMNVSTLELGDSALYLCASSLGDRVDQPQHFGDGTRLSIL.

The V call is TRBV7-6, the J call TRBJ2-3, with 9 bases identical to TRBD2. The CDR3 covers 14 residues. The V and J ends lost 5 bases and 5 bases, in that order; junction bases with no gene match: 5. Germline assignment: CDR1 SGHVS and CDR2 FNYEAQ. CDR3 protein: CASSPSSGRDTQYF. DNA of the CDR3: TGTGCCAGCAGCCCTAGTAGCGGGAGAGATACGCAGTATTTT.

The chain carries TRBV6-5 and TRBJ1-2; no reliable D call. This CDR3 has 12 amino acids. V was trimmed by 5 bases and J by 3 bases, leaving 7 bases between them. CDR1 is MNHEY and CDR2 is SVGAGI in the germline V gene. This CDR3 is CASSRRDYGYTF. The CDR3 nucleotides are TGTGCCAGCAGTCGCCGGGACTATGGCTACACCTTC.

The V and J genes are TRBV4-2 and TRBJ1-2, with 11 bases fitting TRBD1. J was trimmed by 6 bases and V by 2 bases; bases with no gene match: 8. The germline V gene encodes CDR1 LGHNA and CDR2 YNFKEQ. CDR3 length: 16 residues. CDR3 amino acids: CASSQLGTGGGHGYTF. The DNA for the CDR3 is TGTGCCAGCAGCCAACTCGGGACAGGGGGTGGGCATGGCTACACCTTC.

This chain's CDR3 is CAINTGTPHEQYF. In DNA, the CDR3 is TGTGCCATCAATACAGGGACACCCCACGAGCAGTACTTC. The chain has TRBV6-4 and TRBJ2-7; the D gene is possibly TRBD1 (6 bases). The V gene's germline CDR1 is MRHNA and CDR2 SNTAGT. V was cut by 10 bases and J by 5 bases, with 18 bases left in between. The CDR3 is made up of 13 amino acids.

Details on this clone: Other DNA sequences from this sample encode an identical CDR3 as well. The CDR3 region has the DNA TGTGCCAGTCGACTAGCGGGAGTGGAGACCCAGTACTTC. It yields the protein CASRLAGVETQYF. The V gene is TRBV28, the J gene TRBJ2-5; 12 nucleotides line up with TRBD2. From germline, CDR1 is MDHEN and CDR2 SYDVKM. The V segment lost 9 bases and the J segment 5 bases; nucleotides outside the gene matches: 4. The CDR3 is 13 residues long.

This clone was found once. The rearrangement joins TRBV2 to TRBJ1-6; a weak D match, TRBD1 (5 bases). V was cut by 5 bases and J by 8 bases, with 13 bases left in between. Germline CDR1 reads SNHLY; CDR2 reads FYNNEI. This CDR3 comprises 14 residues. CDR3 residues: CASSLQGHDSPLHF. Here the CDR3 DNA reads TGTGCCAGCAGTCTTCAGGGTCACGATTCACCCCTCCACTTT.

The chain has TRBV28 and TRBJ2-3; TRBD1 matches at 11 bases. The CDR3 runs to 16 residues. Germline CDR1 reads MDHEN; CDR2 reads SYDVKM. After removal of 4 bases from V and 6 bases from J, the junction contained 9 bases not matched to a gene. CDR3 bases: TGTGCCAGCAGTTCGTCCGGGACAGGGGGTTTGGATACGCAGTATTTT. This sequence encodes CASSSSGTGGLDTQYF.

The chain joins TRBV6-5 to TRBJ1-5; maybe TRBD1 (5 bases). CDR3 length: 15 amino acids. Between the trimmed V and J ends, which lost 4 bases and 0 bases, there was a span of 10 bases. Germline values: CDR1 MNHEY, CDR2 SVGAGI. The CDR3: CASSSGRGSNQPQHF. The CDR3 nucleotides are TGTGCCAGCAGTTCAGGGAGGGGTAGCAATCAGCCCCAGCATTTT.

In its sample, this clone was seen a few times. The chain couples TRBV7-8 to TRBJ1-2; 8 bases are a match to TRBD1. The CDR3 covers 14 residues. Germline-derived CDR1 and CDR2 are SGHVS and FQNEAQ. Trimming removed 1 base from V and 7 bases from J; junction bases left unmatched: 5. In nucleotides, the CDR3 is TGTGCCAGCAGCTTAGTAAACAGGGGGATTGGCTACACCTTC. This gives the protein CASSLVNRGIGYTF. Combining the CDR3 with reference TRBV7-8 and TRBJ1-2 gives the whole variable domain GAGVSQSPRYKVAKRGQDVALRCDPISGHVSLFWYQQALGQGPEFLTYFQNEAQLDKSGLPSDRFFAERPEGSVSTLKIQRTQQEDSAVYLCASSLVNRGIGYTFGSGTRLTVV.

The rearrangement links TRBV14 to TRBJ2-5, with a possible D match to TRBD2 (5 bases). The CDR3 spans 15 residues. V was shortened by 1 base and J by 5 bases, with 14 bases between the two germline ends. Germline V gene sequence: CDR1 SGHDN, CDR2 FVKESK. Here the CDR3 DNA reads TGTGCCAGCAGCCAAGTTAGTGGCCGAGGGGAGACCCAGTACTTC. It translates to CASSQVSGRGETQYF.

The chain uses TRBV14 and TRBJ1-1; no reliable D call. This CDR3 contains 13 residues. V was clipped by 2 bases and J by 5 bases, with 9 bases between them. Germline assignment: CDR1 SGHDN and CDR2 FVKESK. CDR3 loop: CASSQQTVTEAFF. In DNA, the CDR3 is TGTGCCAGCAGCCAACAAACGGTTACTGAAGCTTTCTTT.

V gene TRBV6-6 combines with J gene TRBJ1-1; tentatively, D is TRBD1 (5 bases). The CDR3 is made up of 14 amino acids. CDR1 and CDR2 (germline): MNHNY, SVGAGI (reference sequence). V was pared by 5 bases and J by 4 bases, with 14 bases between. The CDR3 reads CASSTVGRGTEAFF. The CDR3 DNA reads as TGTGCCAGCAGTACCGTAGGGAGGGGCACTGAAGCTTTCTTT.

In this sample, this clone turned up once. This sequence joins TRBV19 and TRBJ1-2; 9 nucleotides agree with TRBD1. This CDR3 comprises 15 residues. Per germline, CDR1 LNHDA and CDR2 SQIVND (reference sequence). Unmatched junction bases numbered 12, after V lost 2 bases and J lost 11 bases. CDR3 nucleotide sequence: TGTGCCAGTAGTATAACCCCCCCGGGACAGGGATCGTACACCTTC. It yields the protein CASSITPPGQGSYTF.